The 20 T cell receptor beta chains reported below all come from one sample, sequenced in a study of blood T cell repertoires in COVID-19 (dated by TCRdb to 2019 to 2021). Receptor libraries were prepared by the immunoSEQ multiplex PCR assay. As stored in TCRdb, this immuneACCESS dataset retains in-frame rearrangements with V and J assigned. A fraction of the clones does not appear; measured against another copy, unresolved V genes explain less than half of the discrepancy, and the remainder lacks a known reason. Present in this sample are approximately 170,000 clones, roughly nine tenths of which were seen just once. Roughly 11% of the sample belongs to the ten largest clones. The sequencing input was peripheral blood. These receptors all come from a woman in her sixties with COVID-19, enrolled during active disease.

The chain couples TRBV5-1 to TRBJ1-1; no reliable D call. This CDR3 comprises 16 residues. Trimming shortened V by 0 bases and J by 1 base, and 13 bases separated the two germline ends. The germline CDR1 and CDR2 sequences are SGHRS and YFSETQ. The CDR3 region is CASSLGYRDRNTEAFF. As DNA, the CDR3 is TGCGCCAGCAGCTTGGGGTACCGCGATCGGAACACTGAAGCTTTCTTT.

The rearrangement joins TRBV7-9 to TRBJ2-5; D is unclear. Trimming removed 1 base at V and 7 bases at J, with 13 bases between. Germline V gene sequence: CDR1 SEHNR, CDR2 FQNEAQ (reference sequence). The CDR3 consists of 14 residues. CDR3 nucleotide sequence: TGTGCCAGCAGCTTAGGCGGCAATTCCAGGACCCAGTACTTC. Translated, it gives CASSLGGNSRTQYF.

This clone was counted between two and nine times. This chain links TRBV5-1 with TRBJ2-5; D is perhaps TRBD2 (6 bases). Trimming cost V 4 bases and J 4 bases, with 20 bases left between them. This CDR3 contains 16 residues. CDR1 is SGHRS, CDR2 YFSETQ, per germline. Written as DNA, the CDR3 is TGCGCCAGCAGCCTCACCCCCGCGGGACTCGGAGAGACCCAGTACTTC. Translation gives CASSLTPAGLGETQYF.

The CDR3 loop is CASSLLKTGKPKNYGYTF. The CDR3 nucleotides read TGTGCCAGCAGCTTATTAAAAACCGGTAAGCCGAAGAACTATGGCTACACCTTC. The V call is TRBV11-2, the J call TRBJ1-2; the D is unclear. V was shortened by 2 bases and J by 2 bases, with 21 bases between the two germline ends. This CDR3 is built from 18 residues. The germline V gene has CDR1 SGHAT and CDR2 FQNNGV. The full variable domain, its missing parts supplied by reference TRBV11-2 and TRBJ1-2, is EAGVAQSPRYKIIEKRQSVAFWCNPISGHATLYWYQQILGQGPKLLIQFQNNGVVDDSQLPKDRFSAERLKGVDSTLKIQPAKLEDSAVYLCASSLLKTGKPKNYGYTFGSGTRLTVV.

V usage is TRBV19 and J usage is TRBJ2-3; 7 nucleotides line up with TRBD2. This CDR3 spans 16 amino acids. Germline V CDR1 and CDR2: LNHDA, SQIVND (reference sequence). The V and J ends lost 3 bases and 0 bases, in that order; junction bases with no gene match: 6. The CDR3 region is CASSMQRGLSTDTQYF. CDR3 nucleotide sequence: TGTGCCAGTAGTATGCAGCGGGGTCTAAGCACAGATACGCAGTATTTT.

The chain recombines TRBV5-1 with TRBJ2-7; no firm D call. The CDR3 sequence is 14 residues long. The germline V gene encodes CDR1 SGHRS and CDR2 YFSETQ. Trimming took 6 bases from V and 4 from J, leaving 17 bases between them. CDR3 in amino acids: CASTILTRNYEQYF. The CDR3 region has the DNA TGCGCCAGCACCATCCTAACCAGGAATTACGAGCAGTACTTC.

This rearrangement joins TRBV7-6 to TRBJ2-1; 7 nucleotides line up with TRBD2. The germline gives CDR1 SGHVS, CDR2 FNYEAQ. V lost 5 bases to trimming and J lost 8 bases; unmatched junction nucleotides: 9. This CDR3 contains 14 residues. CDR3 DNA: TGTGCCAGCAGCCCCAGTGACGGGGGGTATGAGCAGTTCTTC. Residues: CASSPSDGGYEQFF.

The J gene is TRBJ2-7, the V gene TRBV23-1, with a tentative D call TRBD1 (5 bases). TRBV23-1 is designated an ORF whose function remains uncertain. This CDR3 has 15 amino acids. Trimming shortened V by 0 bases and J by 5 bases, and 14 bases separated the two germline ends. CDR3 DNA sequence: TGCGCCAGCAGTCAATCTCAGGGATCGGAGCACGAGCAGTACTTC. This translates into CASSQSQGSEHEQYF.

The gene calls are TRBV6-5 and TRBJ1-4; TRBD1 agrees at 9 bases. V dropped 10 bases and J dropped 12; count of bases not matched to a gene: 9. CDR3 size: 12 residues. CDR1 and CDR2 from the germline V gene are MNHEY and SVGAGI. CDR3 residues: CATSDRGGELFF. The CDR3 DNA reads as TGTGCCACTTCAGACAGGGGGGGAGAACTGTTTTTT.

The CDR3 DNA reads as TGTGCCAGCAAGGGGGACAGGGTATGTGGCTACACCTTC. Residues: CASKGDRVCGYTF. This chain uses TRBV27 with TRBJ1-2, with TRBD1 identical over 9 bases. This CDR3 contains 13 residues. Germline trimming cut 7 bases from V and 7 bases from J; bases unmatched to any gene: 7. Germline V gives CDR1 MNHEY, CDR2 SMNVEV (reference sequence).

The chain combines TRBV6-5 with TRBJ2-7; perhaps TRBD1 as D (6 bases). The germline V and J ends were trimmed by 2 bases and 0 bases, with 14 bases remaining between them. Germline CDR1 and CDR2: MNHEY and SVGAGI. The CDR3 extends over 16 amino acids. CDR3 sequence reads: CASSYDTGPRSYEQYF. For the CDR3, the DNA is TGTGCCAGCAGTTACGATACAGGGCCCCGCTCCTACGAGCAGTACTTC.

The chain is built from TRBV28 and TRBJ1-2, with D possibly TRBD1 on 6 matching bases. V shed 7 bases and J shed 1 base, with 13 bases lying between them. Germline-derived CDR1 and CDR2 are MDHEN and SYDVKM. There are 14 residues in the CDR3. The CDR3 region has the DNA TGTGCCAGCACCCCCCCAGGGGATAACTATGGCTACACCTTC. It is translated as CASTPPGDNYGYTF.

The table lists this clone with a count of one. This sequence joins TRBV24-1 and TRBJ2-7; D gene unclear. The CDR3 consists of 11 residues. The germline gives CDR1 KGHDR, CDR2 SFDVKD. The V gene lost 4 bases and the J gene lost 3 bases, with 3 bases spanning the gap. CDR3 bases: TGTGCCACCAGTGACAGCTACGAGCAGTACTTC. This sequence encodes CATSDSYEQYF.

V and J are TRBV27 and TRBJ2-1, with D possibly matching TRBD1 (5 bases). Germline CDR1 and CDR2: MNHEY and SMNVEV (reference sequence). The V and J ends lost 0 bases and 7 bases respectively, with 13 bases between them. This CDR3 is 15 amino acids long. In nucleotides, the CDR3 is TGTGCCAGCAGTTTATCGGCAGGGTGGCGAAATGAGCAGTTCTTC. Residues: CASSLSAGWRNEQFF.

The chain combines TRBV7-2 with TRBJ1-2; D remains unclear. Between the trimmed V and J ends, which lost 5 bases and 3 bases, there was a span of 13 bases. CDR1 and CDR2 (germline): SGHTA, FQGNSA. The CDR3 contains 14 residues. CDR3 loop: CASSPSRVDYGYTF. Written as DNA, the CDR3 is TGTGCCAGCAGCCCCTCGAGGGTAGACTATGGCTACACCTTC.

The chain has TRBV6-2 or TRBV6-3 and TRBJ2-7, with a tentative D call TRBD1 (5 bases). Germline CDR1 MNHEY, CDR2 SVGEGT. V dropped 5 bases and J dropped 3 bases, with 17 bases sitting between them. The CDR3 loop spans 15 amino acids. CDR3 in DNA: TGTGCCAGCAGTGCTCAGTTAGGGCAGGGCTACGAGCAGTACTTC. This gives the protein CASSAQLGQGYEQYF.

This chain connects TRBV27 to TRBJ1-3; D gene unclear. Trimming removed 4 bases at V and 4 bases at J, with 8 bases between. From germline, CDR1 is MNHEY and CDR2 SMNVEV (reference sequence). The CDR3 has 13 residues. In DNA, the CDR3 is TGTGCCAGCAGTTACCGGGAGGGAAACACCATATATTTT. It encodes CASSYREGNTIYF.

The J gene is TRBJ2-5, the V gene TRBV11-3; possible D gene TRBD1, 6 bases. In germline, CDR1 is SGHNT, CDR2 YENEEA. V was cut by 5 bases and J by 1 base, with 11 bases left in between. The CDR3 extends over 14 amino acids. The CDR3 protein is CASSIRDTQETQYF. The CDR3 region has the DNA TGTGCCAGCAGCATAAGGGACACCCAAGAGACCCAGTACTTC.

The genes are TRBV4-2 and TRBJ2-2; TRBD2 aligns across 7 bases. The J segment lost 3 bases and the V segment lost 4 bases, leaving 2 bases of the junction unmatched. The germline CDR1 and CDR2 sequences are LGHNA and YNFKEQ. This CDR3 comprises 14 residues. The DNA for the CDR3 is TGTGCCAGCAGCCCTAGCGGATACACCGGGGAGCTGTTTTTT. Translated, it gives CASSPSGYTGELFF.

The genes are TRBV5-5 and TRBJ1-4; 9 bases match TRBD1. CDR3 size: 16 residues. V was clipped by 4 bases and J by 10 bases; unmatched bases: 14. CDR1 and CDR2 (germline): SGHKS, YYEKEE (reference sequence). The CDR3 coding sequence is TGTGCCAGCAGCCCATATGCCGGGACAGGGCTTGCAAAACTGTTTTTT. Its translation is CASSPYAGTGLAKLFF.